This entry concerns a single TCR beta chain. Its antigen is unknown. The record originates from a study of CD8 T cells in ankylosing spondylitis. General observations from the study: With a CD8+ phenotype, disease-linked clones were relatively rare in peripheral blood.

This CDR3 is 16 amino acids long. The germline V gene encodes CDR1 MNHNS and CDR2 SASEGT. V was cut by 6 bases and J by 6 bases, with 20 bases left in between. TCRdb reanalysed the 5' RACE reads using MiXCR and keeps one entry per CDR3 protein. The sample lists 150,000 or so distinct CDR3 sequences; 25% to 35% were seen once. The sequencing sample was made of synovial fluid, either unsorted or a sorted T cell fraction (not recorded which). The clonotype comes from a male donor with ankylosing spondylitis. The V gene is TRBV6-1, the J gene TRBJ2-2; D is unresolved. In DNA form, the CDR3 reads TGTGCCAGCAGCCCTAGACCCGGGTCTGGGGCCGGGGAGCTGTTTTTT. It translates to CASSPRPGSGAGELFF.